This TCR beta chain originates from a study of cytomegalovirus exposure and HLA in healthy donors. Study results and limitations: TCR association rates varied by HLA locus in a later analysis, with DRB1 highest and HLA-C lowest.

Notes on this clone: Its antigen is undetermined.

PCR used 60 Vbeta primers and 13 Jbeta primers. Using immunoSEQ multiplex PCR, the repertoire was profiled, and TCRdb retains in-frame clones only, with some absent. The sample has about 86,000 clones; approximately 70% are singletons. CDR3 size: 16 residues. The trim removed 4 bases at V and 2 bases at J, leaving 9 bases unmatched. Germline V lookup: CDR1 SGHDT, CDR2 YYEEEE. The specimen sequenced was PBMCs. The receptor was derived from a man aged 55 to 70 in good health and CMV-seronegative. The chain has TRBV5-6 and TRBJ2-3; 8 positions agree with TRBD2. CDR3 coding DNA: TGTGCCAGCAGCCGGGGAGTAGCGGGGAACACAGATACGCAGTATTTT. As protein: CASSRGVAGNTDTQYF.